This T cell receptor (beta chain) was profiled in a study of CD8+ T cells in alopecia areata listed by TCRdb under 2018. Regarding the study in general: The treated patients, all with moderate-to-severe alopecia areata, were enrolled in an open-label pilot trial of oral tofacitinib given at 5 to 10 mg twice daily. Clonality in the scalp was compared among normal scalp (n=4), patchy alopecia areata scalp (n=8), and alopecia totalis/universalis scalp (n=8). To study T cell clonal expansion in alopecia areata, the researchers applied high-throughput TCRbeta sequencing to both the C3H/HeJ mouse model and human patients. In treated patients, disease severity was measured using the SALT score, which gives the percentage of scalp surface area affected. Tofacitinib was given for 6 to 18 months, followed by 6 months of follow-up off drug to assess delayed response and recurrence. Tofacitinib-treated patients had biopsies at baseline and at 4 and 24 weeks of treatment, with a later scalp biopsy in several patients. On the human side, TCRbeta sequencing was run on scalp tissue and on sorted CD4+ and CD8+ peripheral blood T cells from healthy controls and from alopecia areata patients with either patchy or totalis/universalis disease. Amplification of TCRbeta CDR3 regions was done by immunoSEQ multiplex PCR using 35 Vbeta forward primers and 13 Jbeta reverse primers. RNA was extracted with the PAXgene miRNA kit for fixed scalp, the miRNeasy kit for PBMCs, and the RNeasy kit for mouse skin. Overall study outcomes, separate from this receptor: The treated cohort was small, with a single nonresponder, so links between baseline CD8+ expansion and response need larger studies. Compared with normal scalp, lesional scalp, particularly in alopecia totalis/universalis, had higher clonality and more expanded CD8+ clones, which suggests antigenic drive. Many expanded lesional clones persisted in scalp and blood during tofacitinib treatment, which may partly explain relapse after stopping treatment. Scalp TCR repertoire analysis is complicated because resident alphabeta T cells in normal human skin are also sequenced, whereas mouse skin is dominated by gammadelta T cells. Shared TCR sequences between patients were less evident than in mice, which may be partly attributable to HLA diversity in the patient population. Tofacitinib significantly decreased scalp clonality and the number of expanded CD8+ clones among the top 100 scalp clones.

The sample's treatment or condition label, decoded: oral pan-JAK inhibitor, 5-10 mg twice daily. Lesional scalp punch biopsies and peripheral blood were collected from alopecia areata patients. PBMCs were isolated by density centrifugation and stained for CD3, CD4 and CD8, after which CD4+ and CD8+ T cells were sorted on a FACSAria. Receptor amplification or capture employed the immunoSEQ multiplex PCR assay. RNA was extracted from all samples and reverse transcribed into cDNA as template for TCR sequencing. First-strand cDNA was synthesized using SuperScript III with a 2:1 mix of oligo-dT and random hexamers. A synthetic immune receptor repertoire was used to assess amplification bias, and residual bias was removed computationally. Regarding the original processing steps: Raw reads were preprocessed for error removal, and CDR3 was defined according to IMGT conventions as running from the conserved cysteine to phenylalanine. Clonality was calculated as 1 minus Shannon entropy normalized by log2 of the number of productive unique TCRs. CD4 or CD8 identity of scalp clones was inferred by cross-referencing scalp TCRbeta sequences with sorted blood CD4 and CD8 repertoires. Here the immuneACCESS table is served through TCRdb, limited to in-frame sequences with V and J called. Missing clones are a known gap in these copies; in checked studies unresolved V genes cover under half, and the rest lacks a known reason. The V and J calls and clone size come from that table; D and trimming were worked out from the DNA. For this sample the table gives about 200,000 clones, of which 35% to 40% were detected only once. The ten largest make up 0.48% of the sample.

Worth noting for this clone: Its recognized antigen is unknown. No per-base quality is available; no much larger clone lies one base away.

Trimming removed 5 bases from V and 0 bases from J; the gene matches leave 0 bases unexplained. Inclusive of the bounding cysteine and phenylalanine, the CDR3 is 13 residues long. The sequence is cut down to CDR3 DNA, 39 bases in frame from base 1. The CDR1 and CDR2 encoded by the germline V gene are LGHNA and YNFKEQ. The chain joins TRBV4-2 to TRBJ1-1, with 7 middle bases fitting TRBD1. Source: CD4+ T cells sorted from blood, taken between weeks 30 and 35, from a patient treated with tofacitinib. This sequence was found in a human donor with alopecia areata. CDR3 region: CASSDRVNTEAFF. The DNA reads TGTGCCAGCAGCGACAGGGTGAACACTGAAGCTTTCTTT.